This record covers a single T cell receptor (beta chain). The antigen is unknown. The germline V and J ends were trimmed by 5 bases and 8 bases, with 16 bases remaining between them. This CDR3 spans 14 amino acids. Germline CDR1 LGHDT, CDR2 YNNKEL (reference sequence). The record originates from a study of identical twins. One entry per CDR3 protein results from TCRdb running MiXCR on the 5' RACE reads. This repertoire shows roughly 690,000 distinct CDR3 sequences, 21% found once; its top ten account for 4% to 5.5%. Whole-study findings and limits: Memory repertoires showed no such pattern, whereas abundant cord blood beta clonotypes carried fewer insertions. The study found weaker excess twin sharing in beta out-of-frame sequences.

These data are also associated with another study on T cells expressing NK-cell markers.

This sequence originates from a woman between 18 and 30 years old in good health. The chain employs TRBV3-1 and TRBJ2-1; no definite D call. Specimen: PBMCs. In DNA, the CDR3 is TGTGCCAGCAGCTTATGGCTAGGCACGGATGAGCAGTTCTTC. Its protein product is CASSLWLGTDEQFF.